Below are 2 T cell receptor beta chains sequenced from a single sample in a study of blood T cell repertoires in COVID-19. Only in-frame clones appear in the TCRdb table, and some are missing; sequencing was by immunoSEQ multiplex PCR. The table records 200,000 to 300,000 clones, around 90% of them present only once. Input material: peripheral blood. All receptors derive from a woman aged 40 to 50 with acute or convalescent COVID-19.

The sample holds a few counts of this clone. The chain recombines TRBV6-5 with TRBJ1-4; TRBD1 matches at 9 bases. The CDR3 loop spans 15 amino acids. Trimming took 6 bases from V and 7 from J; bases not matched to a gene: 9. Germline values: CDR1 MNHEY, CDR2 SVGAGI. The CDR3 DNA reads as TGTGCCAGCAGCGACAACAGGGGGCAGGGTGAAAAACTGTTTTTT. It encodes CASSDNRGQGEKLFF.

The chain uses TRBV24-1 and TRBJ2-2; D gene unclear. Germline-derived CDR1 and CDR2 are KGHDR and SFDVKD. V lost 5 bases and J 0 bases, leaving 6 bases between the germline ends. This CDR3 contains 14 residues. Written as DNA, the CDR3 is TGTGCCACCAGTGGGGCAGCGAACACCGGGGAGCTGTTTTTT. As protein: CATSGAANTGELFF.